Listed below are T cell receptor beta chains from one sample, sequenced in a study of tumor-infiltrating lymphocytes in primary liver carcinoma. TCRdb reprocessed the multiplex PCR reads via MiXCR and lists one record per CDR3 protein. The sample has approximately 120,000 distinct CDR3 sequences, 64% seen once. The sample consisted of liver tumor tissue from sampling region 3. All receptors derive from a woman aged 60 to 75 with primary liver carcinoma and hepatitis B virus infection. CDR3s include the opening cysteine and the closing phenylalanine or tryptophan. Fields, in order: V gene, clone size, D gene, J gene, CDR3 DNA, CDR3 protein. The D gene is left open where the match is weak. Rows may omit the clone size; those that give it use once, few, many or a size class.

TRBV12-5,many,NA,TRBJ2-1,TGTGCTAGTGGTTTCTACAATGAGCAGTTCTTC,CASGFYNEQFF
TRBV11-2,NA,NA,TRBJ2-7,TGTGCCAGCAGCGCTGCAGGGGACGCCTACGGGCAGTACTTC,CASSAAGDAYGQYF
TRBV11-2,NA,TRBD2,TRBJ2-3,TGTGTCAGCACCTCTGGACTAGCGGGAGGCCGGTATTTT,CVSTSGLAGGRYF
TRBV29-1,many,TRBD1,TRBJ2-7,TGCAGCGTTGACTCGACAGGGGGTCCCTACGAGCAGTACTTC,CSVDSTGGPYEQYF
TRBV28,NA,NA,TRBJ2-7,TGTGCCAGCAGTGTCACAGTCTACGAGCAGTACTTC,CASSVTVYEQYF
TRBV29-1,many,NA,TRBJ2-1,TGCAGCGCGGAGGACTGGATCAATGAGCAGTTCTTC,CSAEDWINEQFF
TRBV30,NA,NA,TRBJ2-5,TGTGTCTGGAGAAGAGGGGGGCTCGAGACCCAGTACTTC,CVWRRGGLETQYF
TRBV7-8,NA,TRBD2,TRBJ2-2,TGTGCCAGCAGCCCTAATCTAGCGGGAACGAACACCGGGAAGCTGTTTTTT,CASSPNLAGTNTGKLFF
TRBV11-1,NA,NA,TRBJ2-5,TGTGCCAGCACCTTCGTGGAGGAGACCCAGTACTTC,CASTFVEETQYF
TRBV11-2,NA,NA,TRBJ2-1,TGTGCCAGCAGCTTAATACCTATCTACAATGAACAGTTCTTC,CASSLIPIYNEQFF
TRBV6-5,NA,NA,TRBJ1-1,TGTGCCGGCAGTTACGGGGGGGGGTTAAGGGCTTTCTTT,CAGSYGGGLRAFF
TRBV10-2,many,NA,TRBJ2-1,TGCGCCAGCAGTGACAAACCCTACTCCTACAATGAGCAGTTCTTC,CASSDKPYSYNEQFF
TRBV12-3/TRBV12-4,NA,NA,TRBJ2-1,TGTGCCAGCGCCCGAGCCCGGAGGGACTACAATGAGCAGTTCTTC,CASARARRDYNEQFF
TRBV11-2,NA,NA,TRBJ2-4,TGTGCCAGCAGCTTAGATGGTTGGGGGCGCGACAATGGGTACTTC,CASSLDGWGRDNGYF
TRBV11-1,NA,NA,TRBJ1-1,TGTGCCAGCAGCTTAGCGTCGGGCCCCCCCGGGGACACTGAAGCCTTCTTT,CASSLASGPPGDTEAFF
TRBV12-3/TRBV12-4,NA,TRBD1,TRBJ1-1,TGTGCCAGCAGTTCGACAGGGAACACTGAAGTTTTCTTC,CASSSTGNTEVFF
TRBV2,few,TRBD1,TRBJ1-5,TGTGCCAGCACCCGGACAGGGGGAAGTCAGCCCCAGCATTTT,CASTRTGGSQPQHF
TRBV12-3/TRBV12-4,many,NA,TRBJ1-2,TGTGCCAGCAGTTTTGGTAGACGGGGAACCTATGGCTACACCTTC,CASSFGRRGTYGYTF
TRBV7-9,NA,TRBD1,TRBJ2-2,TGTGCCAGCAGCCCCTCTCCCCGTGGGACAGGAGACACCGGGGAGCTGTTTTTT,CASSPSPRGTGDTGELFF
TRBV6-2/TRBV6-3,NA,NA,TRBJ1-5,TGTGCCAGCAGTTACCTCGGTCAGTCCCAGCATTTT,CASSYLGQSQHF
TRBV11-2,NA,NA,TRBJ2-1,TGTGCTAGCAGCGCGGGCCTCGCAGGGAATTATATGGCCGATGAGCAGTTCTTC,CASSAGLAGNYMADEQFF
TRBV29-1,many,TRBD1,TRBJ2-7,TGCAGTCGTTCAATACCGGACTCGGGACAGGGGCCCCACGAGCAGTACTTC,CSRSIPDSGQGPHEQYF
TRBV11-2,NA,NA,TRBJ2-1,TGTGACAGCAGCCAAATCCAGCGTGAGTGGGAGGTTGAGAAGTTCTTC,CDSSQIQREWEVEKFF
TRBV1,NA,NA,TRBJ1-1,TGCACCAGCAGTCTATCCCTTCAGGGGACCACTGAAGCTTTCTTT,CTSSLSLQGTTEAFF
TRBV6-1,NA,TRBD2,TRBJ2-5,TGCGCCAGCACGGGACTATTACTTGGGGAGACCCTGTACTTC,CASTGLLLGETLYF
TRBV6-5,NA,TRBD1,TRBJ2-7,TGTGTCAACAGTTACGCGGACAGGTCCCAGCAGTACTTC,CVNSYADRSQQYF
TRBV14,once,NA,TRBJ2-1,TGTGCCAGCGGCCCGGTACGGGACTCACAATACAATGAGCAGTTCTTC,CASGPVRDSQYNEQFF
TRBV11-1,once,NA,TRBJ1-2,TGTGCCAGCATCTACCTAGAGCTCTATGGCTACACCTTC,CASIYLELYGYTF
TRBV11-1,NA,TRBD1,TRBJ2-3,TGTGCCAGCAGTCCGGGACAGGCTGGCACAGATACGCAGTATTTT,CASSPGQAGTDTQYF
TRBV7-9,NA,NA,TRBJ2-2,TGTGCCTGCAGCCTCCAGCAGGGCGGGGAGCTGTTTTTT,CACSLQQGGELFF
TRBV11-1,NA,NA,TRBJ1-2,TGTGCCAGCAGAAGAGCCCCAGATACTAACTATAGCTACACCTTT,CASRRAPDTNYSYTF